These 5 T cell receptor beta chains came from one sample sequenced in a study of T cell repertoires in cytomegalovirus infection. TCRdb used MiXCR to reprocess the reads, holding one entry per CDR3 protein. The sample consists of some 560,000 distinct CDR3 sequences, roughly 42% of them appearing once. What these receptors recognize is not known. The material sequenced was cultured PBMCs, taken from culture after CMV antigen stimulation. These receptors were obtained from a human donor in good health (CMV status not recorded). Some clones in this sample may be carry-over from other donors' samples.

The J gene is TRBJ2-5, the V gene TRBV4-1; TRBD1 or TRBD2 may be the D gene (6 bases each). Trimming left V 3 bases short and J 1 base short, with 18 bases between. Germline V CDR1 and CDR2: MGHRA, YSYEKL. CDR3 length equals 17 residues. In DNA form, the CDR3 reads TGCGCCAGCAGCCACAGGTTGGGCAGGGGACTCCAAGAGACCCAGTACTTC. Translation: CASSHRLGRGLQETQYF.

The rearrangement links TRBV7-2 to TRBJ1-5; D call uncertain. Germline V gene sequence: CDR1 SGHTA, CDR2 FQGNSA. Trimming took off 2 bases at V and 1 base at J, with 15 bases between the two ends. The CDR3 consists of 17 residues. In nucleotides, the CDR3 is TGTGCCAGCAGCTTATTTGGTATTAGGAGGAGCAATCAGCCCCAGCATTTT. Its protein is CASSLFGIRRSNQPQHF.

This chain connects TRBV6-5 to TRBJ2-7; TRBD1 agrees at 9 bases. From germline, CDR1 is MNHEY and CDR2 SVGAGI. Germline trimming cut 4 bases from V and 2 bases from J; bases unmatched to any gene: 3. The CDR3 totals 14 residues. CDR3 sequence (DNA): TGTGCCAGCAGTTTACAGGGGGCCCCCTACGAGCAGTACTTC. As protein: CASSLQGAPYEQYF.

The chain is built from TRBV7-2 and TRBJ2-5, with 10 positions matching TRBD2. Germline V gene data show CDR1 as SGHTA and CDR2 as FQGNSA. The CDR3 sequence is 18 residues long. V was clipped by 5 bases and J by 1 base; unmatched bases: 13. CDR3 coding DNA: TGTGCCAGCAGCCCCCCCCCGGGGACTAGCGAAATCCAAGAGACCCAGTACTTC. This encodes CASSPPPGTSEIQETQYF.

The V gene is TRBV7-2, the J gene TRBJ1-1; TRBD1 might be the D (6 bases). Looked up from germline, CDR1 is SGHTA and CDR2 is FQGNSA. CDR3 length equals 14 residues. V lost 1 base and J 7 bases, leaving 13 bases between the germline ends. In DNA form, the CDR3 reads TGTGCCAGCAGCTTAGGGGGGGGCTCACATGAAGCTTTCTTT. Protein product: CASSLGGGSHEAFF.